The clone carrying this TCR beta chain was recorded once. No antigen is known for it. Clones were read by immunoSEQ multiplex PCR, and TCRdb kept only the in-frame ones, dropping some. This sample has under 95,000 clones, with 94% found just once. A roughly 120-subject validation cohort, separate from the 666-subject first cohort, supplied the donors. The sample is drawn from a study of cytomegalovirus exposure and HLA in healthy donors. In the study overall: The 130 or so validation repertoires and the 650 to 850 first-cohort repertoires shared a platform, a later analysis reported.

Trimming stripped 5 bases from V and 0 bases from J, with 13 bases between. Germline loops: CDR1 SGHTA, CDR2 FQGTGA. This CDR3 is 15 amino acids long. Study-wide results and limits: The tendency of first-cohort TCR clusters to co-occur in the roughly 130 validation repertoires was the finding of a later analysis. Researchers catalogued approximately 170 TCR beta chains as cytomegalovirus-associated.

The V and J genes are TRBV7-3 and TRBJ2-5; D perhaps matches TRBD1 (6 bases). The sequencing input was PBMCs. This sequence originates from a woman aged 18-29 years in good health and CMV-seropositive. The CDR3: CASSQTAGDQETQYF. CDR3 DNA sequence: TGTGCCAGCAGCCAAACCGCAGGGGACCAAGAGACCCAGTACTTC.